Listed here are 28 T cell receptor beta chains from one sample, sequenced in a study of T cell clusters in autoimmune cytopenias. TRB was amplified from approximately 250 ng of peripheral blood genomic DNA per sample. One tube held mixed TRB-A and TRB-B primer pools for touch-down PCR. Reprocessing the multiplex PCR reads, TCRdb reports a single entry for every CDR3 protein and omits DNA. The sample includes approximately 16,000 distinct CDR3 sequences. The sample also formed part of further work on T cell repertoires in aging, cancer and after chemotherapy.

The specimen was peripheral blood. The receptors stem from a human donor in good health.

J is TRBJ2-7 and V is TRBV6-1. The CDR3 extends over 16 amino acids. Germline CDR1 is MNHNS and CDR2 is SASEGT. CDR3 region: CASSYVVLQGSYEQYF.

The CDR3 sequence: CASSLGTSPHEQYF. The genes are TRBV5-4 and TRBJ2-7; TCRdb names TRBD2, which stays unverified in the absence of DNA. The CDR3 length is 14 residues. Germline lookup yields CDR1 SGHNT and CDR2 YYREEE (reference sequence).

The rearrangement links TRBV27 to TRBJ2-2; the D call of TRBD2 rests on TCRdb alone, since no DNA is present to check it. The V gene's germline CDR1 is MNHEY and CDR2 SMNVEV (reference sequence). This CDR3 has 15 amino acids. CDR3: CASSPGTSGTGELFF.

The genes are TRBV5-5 and TRBJ2-1. There are 16 residues in the CDR3. Per germline, CDR1 SGHKS and CDR2 YYEKEE (reference sequence). This CDR3 is CASSLTGSIAYNEQFF.

The chain joins TRBV5-4 to TRBJ2-5. Per germline, CDR1 SGHNT and CDR2 YYREEE (reference sequence). CDR3 length: 14 amino acids. CDR3 sequence reads: CASSFGRLQETQYF.

The rearrangement joins TRBV5-6 to TRBJ2-1; TCRdb returns TRBD1, unconfirmable since there is no DNA. Germline V lookup: CDR1 SGHDT, CDR2 YYEEEE. This CDR3 comprises 17 residues. The CDR3 loop reads CASSLLNRGGAGNEQFF.

The chain combines TRBV11-2 with TRBJ2-3; without DNA, the TCRdb call of TRBD2 cannot be checked. Germline CDR1 is SGHAT and CDR2 is FQNNGV. This CDR3 is built from 16 residues. The CDR3 is CASRSGGGGWTDTQYF.

This clonotype is deemed medium-sized by its frequency. The chain has TRBV19 and TRBJ2-5; the TRBD1 assignment by TCRdb is unverifiable without DNA. The CDR3 has 15 amino acids. Per the germline V gene, CDR1 is LNHDA and CDR2 is SQIVND (reference sequence). CDR3 residues: CASTSGQGARETQYF.

This clonotype shows up as medium-sized by frequency. This rearrangement joins TRBV29-1 to TRBJ2-1; TCRdb calls TRBD1, which cannot be checked without DNA. CDR3 length: 13 residues. Germline loops: CDR1 SQVTM, CDR2 ANQGSEA. The CDR3 is CSVGGQGAGEQFF.

The chain uses TRBV7-2 and TRBJ2-1; as DNA is missing, the TRBD2 call by TCRdb cannot be tested. The CDR3 extends over 17 amino acids. The germline CDR1 and CDR2 sequences are SGHTA and FQGNSA. The CDR3 here is CASSLTGTSSGYNEQFF.

CDR3 residues: CASSYSDQSNTQYF. The chain has TRBV6-6 and TRBJ2-3. CDR3 size: 14 residues. Germline values: CDR1 MNHNY, CDR2 SVGAGI (reference sequence).

V gene TRBV12-3 or TRBV12-4 combines with J gene TRBJ2-7; TCRdb reports TRBD2, a call that lacks DNA to check it against. This CDR3 is built from 16 residues. The CDR3 sequence: CASSSSITGGGHEQYF.

The rearrangement joins TRBV19 to TRBJ2-3. CDR3 length equals 14 residues. The germline V gene encodes CDR1 LNHDA and CDR2 SQIVND (reference sequence). The CDR3 protein is CASSIQIPTDTQYF.

This clonotype registers medium-sized (0.01 to 0.1%) by frequency. The J gene is TRBJ2-1, the V gene TRBV30; TCRdb lists TRBD2, though no DNA is available to test this call. The CDR3 runs 11 residues. Germline V CDR1 and CDR2: GTSNPN, SVGIG (reference sequence). CDR3 loop: CAWSVGLEQFF.

CDR3 residues: CASSLKPGLSPYEQFF. The chain couples TRBV7-2 to TRBJ2-1; TCRdb gives TRBD2 as the D gene, but with no DNA this cannot be confirmed. The CDR3 spans 16 residues. CDR1 SGHTA and CDR2 FQGNSA come from the germline V gene.

The V and J genes are TRBV20-1 and TRBJ2-1; with no DNA, the TCRdb D assignment of TRBD1 cannot be verified. Looked up from germline, CDR1 is DFQATT and CDR2 is SNEGSKA (reference sequence). This CDR3 has 14 residues. CDR3 sequence reads: CSASGAGGNNEQFF.

The chain recombines TRBV28 with TRBJ2-6; TCRdb indicates TRBD1, and absent DNA this call remains unverified. Germline V gene lookup returns CDR1 MDHEN and CDR2 SYDVKM. This CDR3 has 16 residues. The CDR3 sequence is CASTGAESSGANVLTF.

This chain connects TRBV27 to TRBJ2-3; TCRdb's D call of TRBD2 is untestable without DNA. The V gene's germline CDR1 is MNHEY and CDR2 SMNVEV (reference sequence). This CDR3 contains 18 residues. The CDR3 sequence: CASSLGASGPGRGDTQYF.

V is TRBV27 and J is TRBJ2-1; TCRdb outputs TRBD1, but without DNA this stays unchecked. Germline V gene sequence: CDR1 MNHEY, CDR2 SMNVEV (reference sequence). CDR3 length equals 13 residues. The CDR3: CASSLRGGDEQFF.

The chain recombines TRBV27 with TRBJ1-5. CDR3 length equals 13 residues. Germline CDR1 and CDR2: MNHEY and SMNVEV (reference sequence). The CDR3 reads CASSQGPFQPQHF.

The chain is built from TRBV19 and TRBJ2-3; the TCRdb call, TRBD2, lacks DNA for checking. This CDR3 region has 16 residues. Germline values: CDR1 LNHDA, CDR2 SQIVND (reference sequence). The CDR3 spells CASRLSSRSVADTQYF.

This chain connects TRBV27 to TRBJ2-7; TCRdb returns TRBD1, unconfirmable since there is no DNA. Germline-derived CDR1 and CDR2 are MNHEY and SMNVEV (reference sequence). This CDR3 region has 13 residues. The CDR3 protein is CATAPGGVYEQYF.

Frequency places this clonotype as medium-sized. The chain employs TRBV29-1 and TRBJ2-2; TCRdb's assignment of TRBD1 cannot be checked, as there is no DNA. CDR1 is SQVTM, CDR2 ANQGSEA, per germline. This CDR3 comprises 14 residues. CDR3 in amino acids: CSVEFPMGTGELFF.

The chain joins TRBV7-9 to TRBJ1-3; TCRdb calls TRBD1, which cannot be checked without DNA. From germline, CDR1 is SEHNR and CDR2 FQNEAQ (reference sequence). The CDR3 is 13 residues long. CDR3: CASSAPSGNTIYF.

V usage is TRBV11-1 and J usage is TRBJ1-1; without DNA, the TCRdb call of TRBD1 cannot be checked. This CDR3 comprises 16 residues. Germline V gives CDR1 SGHAT, CDR2 FQDESV (reference sequence). The chain's CDR3 is CASSLRTGQGNTEAFF.

J is TRBJ1-2 and V is TRBV6-5; as DNA is missing, the TRBD1 call by TCRdb cannot be tested. Germline V lookup: CDR1 MNHEY, CDR2 SVGAGI. The CDR3 runs to 13 residues. CDR3 in amino acids: CASSYTRGHTYTF.

The rearrangement uses TRBV5-4 and TRBJ2-3; with no DNA, the TCRdb D assignment of TRBD2 cannot be verified. In germline, CDR1 is SGHNT, CDR2 YYREEE (reference sequence). The CDR3 is 16 residues long. CDR3 sequence reads: CASSPLGAGSTDTQYF.

The chain recombines TRBV6-5 with TRBJ2-2; with no DNA, the TCRdb D assignment of TRBD2 cannot be verified. Germline V gene sequence: CDR1 MNHEY, CDR2 SVGAGI. The CDR3 length is 15 residues. The CDR3 reads CASRRDSGYTGELFF.